Below are 19 T cell receptor beta chains sequenced from a single sample in a study of PD-L1 blockade in urothelial cancer. Time point meaning: pretreatment peripheral blood. Here immunoSEQ multiplex PCR was the method, and the copy in TCRdb shows in-frame clones only, minus some. The sample consists of roughly 63,000 clones, approximately 80% of them appearing once. Source: PBMCs, taken around atezolizumab (anti-PD-L1) treatment. Receptors were obtained from a man between 65 and 80 years old with urothelial cancer.

The gene calls are TRBV29-1 and TRBJ1-5, with 9 bases lining up with TRBD1. Germline V CDR1 and CDR2: SQVTM, ANQGSEA. Trimming cost V 4 bases and J 4 bases; bases outside gene matches: 8. The CDR3 covers 15 residues. The CDR3 nucleotides are TGCAGCGTTGCATTTGGGACAGGGACTAATCAGCCCCAGCATTTT. Residues: CSVAFGTGTNQPQHF.

J is TRBJ1-1 and V is TRBV6-5; the D gene is possibly TRBD1 (5 bases). The CDR3 length is 12 residues. Trimming stripped 6 bases from V and 7 bases from J, with 12 bases between. Germline loops: CDR1 MNHEY, CDR2 SVGAGI. In nucleotides, the CDR3 is TGTGCCAGCAGCCGGACATGGGATGAAGCTTTCTTT. It yields the protein CASSRTWDEAFF.

In nucleotides, the CDR3 is TGTGCCAGTACCAGGGGATACGAGCAGTACTTC. Protein sequence: CASTRGYEQYF. The V call is TRBV19, the J call TRBJ2-7, with D possibly being TRBD1 (6 bases). The CDR3 length is 11 residues. Trimming removed 7 bases from V and 4 bases from J, with 8 bases in between. Looked up from germline, CDR1 is LNHDA and CDR2 is SQIVND (reference sequence).

This chain joins TRBV7-9 and TRBJ2-1, with 13 positions matching TRBD2. This CDR3 spans 17 amino acids. V trimming: 6 bases; J trimming: 8 bases; junction bases outside the gene matches: 13. Germline CDR1 is SEHNR and CDR2 is FQNEAQ (reference sequence). CDR3 sequence (DNA): TGTGCCAGCAGTTACGATCCGGGACTAGCGGGAAGGCATGAGCAGTTCTTC. The encoded protein is CASSYDPGLAGRHEQFF. Combining the CDR3 with reference TRBV7-9 and TRBJ2-1 gives the whole variable domain DTGVSQNPRHKITKRGQNVTFRCDPISEHNRLYWYRQTLGQGPEFLTYFQNEAQLEKSRLLSDRFSAERPKGSFSTLEIQRTEQGDSAMYLCASSYDPGLAGRHEQFFGPGTRLTVL.

This rearrangement joins TRBV29-1 to TRBJ2-1; 10 bases map to TRBD2. V dropped 7 bases and J dropped 7; count of bases not matched to a gene: 10. CDR3 length: 14 amino acids. The germline V gene encodes CDR1 SQVTM and CDR2 ANQGSEA. Here the CDR3 DNA reads TGCAGCGAGCTTTCTAGCGGGAGAAGAAATGAGCAGTTCTTC. Residues: CSELSSGRRNEQFF.

This CDR3 reads CASSPQGNTEAFF. The CDR3 nucleotides read TGTGCCAGCAGCCCCCAGGGGAACACTGAAGCTTTCTTT. J is TRBJ1-1 and V is TRBV7-2; tentative D call: TRBD1 (5 bases). V was pared by 5 bases and J by 1 base, with 8 bases between. This CDR3 is built from 13 residues. Per the germline V gene, CDR1 is SGHTA and CDR2 is FQGNSA. Supplemented by reference TRBV7-2 and TRBJ1-1, the full variable domain reads GAGVSQSPSNKVTEKGKDVELRCDPISGHTALYWYRQSLGQGLEFLIYFQGNSAPDKSGLPSDRFSAERTGGSVSTLTIQRTQQEDSAVYLCASSPQGNTEAFFGQGTRLTVV.

The genes are TRBV7-2 and TRBJ2-6, with 9 bases aligning to TRBD1. Trimming at V came to 5 bases and at J to 2 bases, leaving 4 bases not matched to a gene. Germline loops: CDR1 SGHTA, CDR2 FQGNSA. The CDR3 has 16 amino acids. The CDR3 DNA reads as TGTGCCAGCAGCCCCAGGACAGGGGCTGGGGCCAACGTCCTGACTTTC. Translated, it gives CASSPRTGAGANVLTF.

The J gene is TRBJ2-2, the V gene TRBV6-1; 7 bases are shared with TRBD2. Germline loops: CDR1 MNHNS, CDR2 SASEGT. The CDR3 spans 13 residues. J lost 5 bases, V lost 8 bases, and 5 bases had no gene match. The CDR3 DNA reads TGTGCCAGCTTTCTGGGGGGGACCGGGGAGCTGTTTTTT. Its translation: CASFLGGTGELFF.

This chain links TRBV11-2 with TRBJ2-5; 7 nucleotides match TRBD1. Trimming at V came to 1 base and at J to 7 bases, leaving 9 bases not matched to a gene. In germline, CDR1 is SGHAT, CDR2 FQNNGV. The CDR3 spans 15 residues. As DNA, the CDR3 is TGTGCCAGCAGCTTAGGACGACAGGGAGTCGTGACCCAGTACTTC. Amino acid sequence: CASSLGRQGVVTQYF.

The genes are TRBV2 and TRBJ2-5; D may be TRBD2 (5 bases). Germline CDR1 SNHLY, CDR2 FYNNEI. V lost 6 bases and J 2 bases, leaving 7 bases between the germline ends. CDR3 length: 12 amino acids. The CDR3 nucleotides are TGTGCCAGCAGGTGGGAGCAAGAGACCCAGTACTTC. Its translation is CASRWEQETQYF.

This clone turned up a few times. The chain has TRBV19 and TRBJ1-3; D is unclear. The CDR3 covers 14 residues. V lost 7 bases, J lost 0 bases, and 10 bases lay in between. Germline CDR1 reads LNHDA; CDR2 reads SQIVND (reference sequence). The CDR3 DNA reads TGTGCCAGTATCCCTGACTTCTCTGGAAACACCATATATTTT. Translating gives CASIPDFSGNTIYF.

V is TRBV15 and J is TRBJ2-1; no definite D call. V lost 1 base and J 8 bases, leaving 12 bases between the germline ends. CDR1 and CDR2 from the germline V gene are LNHNV and YYDKDF (reference sequence). The CDR3 totals 14 residues. CDR3 region: CATSRGLSNDEQFF. CDR3 sequence (DNA): TGTGCCACCAGCAGAGGTCTTAGCAACGATGAGCAGTTCTTC. The full variable domain, rest sourced from reference TRBV15 and TRBJ2-1, is DAMVIQNPRYQVTQFGKPVTLSCSQTLNHNVMYWYQQKSSQAPKLLFHYYDKDFNNEADTPDNFQSRRPNTSFCFLDIRSPGLGDTAMYLCATSRGLSNDEQFFGPGTRLTVL.

This chain connects TRBV5-4 to TRBJ2-3; TRBD1 aligns across 9 bases. In germline, CDR1 is SGHNT, CDR2 YYREEE (reference sequence). The V and J ends lost 4 bases and 2 bases, in that order; junction bases with no gene match: 8. This CDR3 contains 16 residues. CDR3 in amino acids: CASSRGTGRLTDTQYF. The CDR3 DNA reads as TGTGCCAGCAGCCGCGGGACAGGGAGACTCACAGATACGCAGTATTTT.

V gene TRBV9 combines with J gene TRBJ1-4; 9 bases line up with TRBD1. V shed 1 base, J shed 8 bases, and the junction held 9 bases outside the gene matches. CDR3 size: 16 residues. From germline, CDR1 is SGDLS and CDR2 YYNGEE. This chain's CDR3 is CASSVSNRGLNEKLFF. DNA for the CDR3: TGTGCCAGCAGCGTATCCAACAGGGGGCTGAACGAAAAACTGTTTTTT.

The rearrangement links TRBV18 to TRBJ2-1; 10 bases fit TRBD2. Germline-derived CDR1 and CDR2 are KGHSH and LQKENI. The length of the CDR3 is 14 residues. The V segment lost 3 bases and the J segment 4 bases; nucleotides outside the gene matches: 0. The CDR3 DNA reads TGTGCCAGCTCACCGACTAGCGGGTACAATGAGCAGTTCTTC. Its translation is CASSPTSGYNEQFF. The variable domain in full, with the rest retrieved from reference TRBV18 and TRBJ2-1, is NAGVMQNPRHLVRRRGQEARLRCSPMKGHSHVYWYRQLPEEGLKFMVYLQKENIIDESGMPKERFSAEFPKEGPSILRIQQVVRGDSAAYFCASSPTSGYNEQFFGPGTRLTVL.

The V and J genes are TRBV28 and TRBJ1-2; TRBD1 matches 8 bases. V lost 6 bases to trimming and J lost 8 bases; unmatched junction nucleotides: 11. CDR3 length: 14 amino acids. Germline CDR1 is MDHEN and CDR2 is SYDVKM. DNA of the CDR3: TGTGCCAGCAGGGGCAGGGGGCTGGTAGAAGGCTACACCTTC. Translating it yields CASRGRGLVEGYTF.

This chain links TRBV30 with TRBJ1-2; 8 bases match TRBD1. The ends lost 8 bases at V and 2 bases at J; junction bases unmatched: 7. Looked up from germline, CDR1 is GTSNPN and CDR2 is SVGIG (reference sequence). CDR3 length: 13 amino acids. The CDR3 protein is CATSRQGNYGYTF. As DNA, the CDR3 is TGTGCCACTTCCCGACAGGGGAACTATGGCTACACCTTC.

The rearrangement links TRBV7-9 to TRBJ2-5; weak D call: TRBD1 (8 bases). The CDR3 runs to 13 residues. V lost 7 bases to trimming and J lost 2 bases, with 11 bases between them. CDR1 is SEHNR and CDR2 is FQNEAQ in the germline V gene (reference sequence). In DNA form, the CDR3 reads TGTGCCAGCAACAGGGGGGGTCAAGAGACCCAGTACTTC. This sequence encodes CASNRGGQETQYF. The full variable domain, in which reference TRBV7-9 and TRBJ2-5 provide the parts outside the CDR3, is DTGVSQNPRHKITKRGQNVTFRCDPISEHNRLYWYRQTLGQGPEFLTYFQNEAQLEKSRLLSDRFSAERPKGSFSTLEIQRTEQGDSAMYLCASNRGGQETQYFGPGTRLLVL.

The J gene is TRBJ2-2, the V gene TRBV2; 9 nucleotides line up with TRBD1. From germline, CDR1 is SNHLY and CDR2 FYNNEI. The CDR3 totals 15 residues. The V and J ends lost 5 bases and 4 bases, in that order; junction bases with no gene match: 5. CDR3 amino acids: CASSIDRGGTGELFF. The CDR3 DNA is TGTGCCAGCAGTATAGACAGGGGGGGCACCGGGGAGCTGTTTTTT.